The source of this T cell receptor (beta chain) is a study of blood T cell repertoires in COVID-19. Study information: Material from acute and convalescent COVID-19 was sourced from the United States, Italy and Spain. T cells, B-cell-depleted T cells, or PBMCs provided the cDNA or gDNA that served as material.

Authors' data handling: Amplifying reference gene primers gave estimates of nucleated cell counts. Here immunoSEQ multiplex PCR was the method, and the copy in TCRdb shows in-frame clones only, minus some. The V and J calls and clone size were taken over from that table, and D and trimming were inferred from the DNA. The sample holds 200,000 to 250,000 clones, approximately 88% seen once. Exposed volunteers were people who met a COVID-19 case within 2 weeks before study entry. The origin of this receptor is a woman younger than 45 who had been exposed to COVID-19. Sequenced sample: PBMCs or T cells enriched from blood (not recorded which).

The CDR3 DNA is TGTGCCTGGACCCAGGTCCCCACTGAAGCTTTCTTT. Its protein is CAWTQVPTEAFF. This chain joins TRBV30 and TRBJ1-1; no clear D. V lost 4 bases and J lost 4, with 10 bases in between. This CDR3 has 12 residues. Germline lookup yields CDR1 GTSNPN and CDR2 SVGIG (reference sequence).